The clone carrying this T cell receptor beta chain has ten or more counts. These data come from a study of T cells in Graves' hyperthyroidism and ophthalmopathy. RNA transcripts yielded amplified TCR beta CDR3 regions. The primer set for the first-round RT-PCR of the TCR CDR3 was HTBI. MiXCR, run by TCRdb on the multiplex PCR reads, gives a single entry per CDR3 protein. The sample has 400,000 to 450,000 distinct CDR3 sequences, roughly 14% seen once; the top ten hold around 14%. The V gene end was trimmed by 8 bases and the J gene end by 5 bases; junction bases not matched to a gene: 9. This CDR3 region has 15 residues. Per germline, CDR1 SNHLY and CDR2 FYNNEI.

The sequenced sample was blood. The sequence was collected from a man younger than 30 with Graves' ophthalmopathy. This rearrangement joins TRBV2 to TRBJ2-5; 12 bases map to TRBD1. In nucleotides, the CDR3 is TGTGCCAGCCAGAGGGGACAGGGGGCGGTGGAGACCCAGTACTTC. Translating it yields CASQRGQGAVETQYF.